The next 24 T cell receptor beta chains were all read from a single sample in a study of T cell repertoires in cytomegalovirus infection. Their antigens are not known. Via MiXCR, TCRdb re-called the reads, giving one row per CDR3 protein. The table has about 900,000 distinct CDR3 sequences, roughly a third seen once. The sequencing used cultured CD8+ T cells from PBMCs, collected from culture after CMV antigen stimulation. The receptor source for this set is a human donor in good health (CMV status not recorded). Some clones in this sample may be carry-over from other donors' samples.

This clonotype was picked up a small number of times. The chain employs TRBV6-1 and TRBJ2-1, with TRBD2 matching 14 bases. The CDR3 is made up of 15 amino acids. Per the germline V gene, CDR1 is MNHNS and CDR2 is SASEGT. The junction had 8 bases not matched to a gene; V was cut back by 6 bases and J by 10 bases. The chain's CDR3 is CASSLTSGGAREQFF. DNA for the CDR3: TGTGCCAGCAGCCTGACTAGCGGGGGGGCCAGGGAGCAGTTCTTC.

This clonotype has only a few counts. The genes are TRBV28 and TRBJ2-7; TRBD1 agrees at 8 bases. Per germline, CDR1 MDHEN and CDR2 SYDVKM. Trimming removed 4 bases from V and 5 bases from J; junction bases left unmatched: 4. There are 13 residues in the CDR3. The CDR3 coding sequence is TGTGCCAGCAGTTGGACAGGGTATGACGAGCAGTACTTC. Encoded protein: CASSWTGYDEQYF. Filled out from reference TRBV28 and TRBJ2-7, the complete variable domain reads DVKVTQSSRYLVKRTGEKVFLECVQDMDHENMFWYRQDPGLGLRLIYFSYDVKMKEKGDIPEGYSVSREKKERFSLILESASTNQTSMYLCASSWTGYDEQYFGPGTRLTVT.

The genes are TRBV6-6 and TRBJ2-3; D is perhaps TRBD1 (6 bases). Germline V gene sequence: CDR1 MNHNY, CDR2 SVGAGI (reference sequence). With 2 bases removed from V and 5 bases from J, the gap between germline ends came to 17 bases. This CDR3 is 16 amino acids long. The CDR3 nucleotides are TGTGCCAGCAGTTACCCGCCCGGGACAAGGTTAGATACGCAGTATTTT. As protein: CASSYPPGTRLDTQYF.

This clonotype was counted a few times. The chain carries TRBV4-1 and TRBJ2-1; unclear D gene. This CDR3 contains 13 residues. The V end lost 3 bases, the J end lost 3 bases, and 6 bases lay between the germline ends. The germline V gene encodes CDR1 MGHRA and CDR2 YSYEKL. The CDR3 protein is CASSHANYNEQFF. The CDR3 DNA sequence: TGCGCCAGCAGCCATGCCAACTACAATGAGCAGTTCTTC.

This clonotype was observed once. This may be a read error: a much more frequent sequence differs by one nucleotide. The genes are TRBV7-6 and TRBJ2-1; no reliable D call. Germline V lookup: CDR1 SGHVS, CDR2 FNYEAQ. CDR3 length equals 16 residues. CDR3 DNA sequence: TGTGCCAGCAGCCGCGGAAGGCAGCCCTCCTACAAAGAGCAGTTCTTC. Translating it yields CASSRGRQPSYKEQFF.

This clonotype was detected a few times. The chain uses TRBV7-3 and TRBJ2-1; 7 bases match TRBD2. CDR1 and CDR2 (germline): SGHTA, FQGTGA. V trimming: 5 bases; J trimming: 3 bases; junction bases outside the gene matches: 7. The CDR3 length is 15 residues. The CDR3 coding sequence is TGTGCCAGCAGCCTCGGGACTAACCTCTACAATGAGCAGTTCTTC. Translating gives CASSLGTNLYNEQFF.

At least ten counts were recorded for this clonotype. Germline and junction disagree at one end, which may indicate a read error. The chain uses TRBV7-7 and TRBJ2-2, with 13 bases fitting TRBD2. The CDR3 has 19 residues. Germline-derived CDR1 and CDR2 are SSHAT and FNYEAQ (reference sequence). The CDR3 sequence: CASSLAPGLAGTNTGELFF. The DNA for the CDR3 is TGTGCTAGCAGCTTAGCGCCGGGACTAGCGGGGACGAACACCGGGGAGCTGTTTTTT.

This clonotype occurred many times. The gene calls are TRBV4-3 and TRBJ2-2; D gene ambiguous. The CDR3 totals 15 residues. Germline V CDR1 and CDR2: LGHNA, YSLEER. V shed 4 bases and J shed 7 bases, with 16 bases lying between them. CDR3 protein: CASSPYGPGIGELFF. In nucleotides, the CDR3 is TGCGCCAGCAGCCCCTACGGACCAGGTATCGGGGAGCTGTTTTTT.

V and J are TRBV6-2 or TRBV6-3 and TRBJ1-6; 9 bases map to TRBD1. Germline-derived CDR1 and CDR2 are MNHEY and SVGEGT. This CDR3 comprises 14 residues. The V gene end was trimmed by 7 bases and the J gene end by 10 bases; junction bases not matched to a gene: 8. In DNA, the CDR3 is TGTGCCAGCAACCCGACAGGGGGTCACTCACCCCTCCACTTT. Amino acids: CASNPTGGHSPLHF.

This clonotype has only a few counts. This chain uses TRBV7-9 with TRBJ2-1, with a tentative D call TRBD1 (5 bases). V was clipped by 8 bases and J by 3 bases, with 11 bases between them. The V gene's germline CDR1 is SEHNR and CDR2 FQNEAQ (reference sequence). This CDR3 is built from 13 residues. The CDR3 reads CASLGQGYNEQFF. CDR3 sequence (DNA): TGTGCCAGCTTAGGGCAGGGCTACAATGAGCAGTTCTTC.

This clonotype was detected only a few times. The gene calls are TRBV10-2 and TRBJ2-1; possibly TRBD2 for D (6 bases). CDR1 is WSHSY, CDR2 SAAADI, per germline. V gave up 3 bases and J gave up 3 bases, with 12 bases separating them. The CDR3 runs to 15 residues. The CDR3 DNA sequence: TGCGCCAGCAGTGACGCGGGGCGCGGCTACAATGAGCAGTTCTTC. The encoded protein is CASSDAGRGYNEQFF.

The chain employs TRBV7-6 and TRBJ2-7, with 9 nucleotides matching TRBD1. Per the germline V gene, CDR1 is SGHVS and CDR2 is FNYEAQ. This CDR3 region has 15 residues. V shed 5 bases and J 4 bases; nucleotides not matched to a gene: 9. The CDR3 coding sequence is TGTGCCAGCAGCGGGGGACAGGGTATTTTGTACGAGCAGTACTTC. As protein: CASSGGQGILYEQYF.

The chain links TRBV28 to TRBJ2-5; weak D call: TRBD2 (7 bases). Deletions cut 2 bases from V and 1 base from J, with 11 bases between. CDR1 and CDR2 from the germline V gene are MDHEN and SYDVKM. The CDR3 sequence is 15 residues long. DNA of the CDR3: TGTGCCAGCAGTTTAGCGGGGGCCAGCCAAGAGACCCAGTACTTC. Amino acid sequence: CASSLAGASQETQYF.

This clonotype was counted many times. The CDR3 loop reads CASSFWGGDRANEQFF. CDR3 nucleotides: TGTGCCAGCAGCTTCTGGGGGGGGGACAGGGCGAATGAGCAGTTCTTC. The genes are TRBV7-8 and TRBJ2-1; TRBD1 matches 9 bases. The CDR3 sequence is 16 residues long. Germline assignment: CDR1 SGHVS and CDR2 FQNEAQ. After removal of 3 bases from V and 7 bases from J, the junction contained 10 bases not matched to a gene.

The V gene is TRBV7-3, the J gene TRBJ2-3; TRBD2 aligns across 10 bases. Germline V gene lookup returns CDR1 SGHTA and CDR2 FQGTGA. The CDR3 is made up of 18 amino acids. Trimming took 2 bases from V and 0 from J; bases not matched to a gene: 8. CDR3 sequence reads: CASSLRLAGVPSTDTQYF. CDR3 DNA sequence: TGTGCCAGCAGCTTACGACTAGCGGGCGTCCCTAGCACAGATACGCAGTATTTT.

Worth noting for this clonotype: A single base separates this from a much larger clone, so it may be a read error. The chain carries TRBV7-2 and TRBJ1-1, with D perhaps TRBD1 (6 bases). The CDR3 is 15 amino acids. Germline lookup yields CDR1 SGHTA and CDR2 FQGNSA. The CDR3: CVSARDTYVNTEAFF. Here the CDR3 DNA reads TGTGTCAGCGCCCGGGACACTTACGTGAACACTGAAGCTTTCTTT.

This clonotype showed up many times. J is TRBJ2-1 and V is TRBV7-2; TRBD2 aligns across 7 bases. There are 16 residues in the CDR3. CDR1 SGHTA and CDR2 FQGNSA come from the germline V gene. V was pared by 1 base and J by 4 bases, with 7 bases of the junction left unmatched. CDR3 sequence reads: CASSLEAASGYNEQFF. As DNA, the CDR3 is TGTGCCAGCAGCTTAGAGGCGGCTAGCGGATACAATGAGCAGTTCTTC.

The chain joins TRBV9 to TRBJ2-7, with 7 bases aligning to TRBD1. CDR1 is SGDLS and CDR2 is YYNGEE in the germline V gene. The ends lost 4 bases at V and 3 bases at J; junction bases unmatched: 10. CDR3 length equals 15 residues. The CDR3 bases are TGTGCCAGCAGCTCCTCCGGGACAGATTTCTACGAGCAGTACTTC. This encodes CASSSSGTDFYEQYF. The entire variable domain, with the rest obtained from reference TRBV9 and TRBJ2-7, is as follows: DSGVTQTPKHLITATGQRVTLRCSPRSGDLSVYWYQQSLDQGLQFLIQYYNGEERAKGNILERFSAQQFPDLHSELNLSSLELGDSALYFCASSSSGTDFYEQYFGPGTRLTVT.

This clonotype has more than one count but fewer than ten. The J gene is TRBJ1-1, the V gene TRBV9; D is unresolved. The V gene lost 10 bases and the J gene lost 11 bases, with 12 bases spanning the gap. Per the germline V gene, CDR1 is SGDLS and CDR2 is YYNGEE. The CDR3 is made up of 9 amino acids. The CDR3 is CAQTEDAFF. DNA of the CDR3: TGTGCCCAAACCGAGGATGCTTTCTTT.

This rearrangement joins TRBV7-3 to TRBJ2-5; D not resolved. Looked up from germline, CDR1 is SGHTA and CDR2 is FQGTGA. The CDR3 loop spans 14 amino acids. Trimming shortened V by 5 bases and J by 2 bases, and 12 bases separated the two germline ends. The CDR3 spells CASSIGPVQETQYF. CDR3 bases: TGTGCCAGCAGCATTGGGCCGGTACAAGAGACCCAGTACTTC.

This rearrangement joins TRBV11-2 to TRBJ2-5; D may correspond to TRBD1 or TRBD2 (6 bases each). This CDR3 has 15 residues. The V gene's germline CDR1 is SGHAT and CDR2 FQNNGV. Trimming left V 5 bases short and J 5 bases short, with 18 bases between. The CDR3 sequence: CASSQGRQAGETQYF. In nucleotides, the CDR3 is TGTGCCAGCAGCCAAGGGCGACAGGCGGGGGAGACCCAGTACTTC.

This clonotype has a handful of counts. The CDR3 sequence is CEGDPNEKLFF. The CDR3 DNA reads as TGTGAGGGTGATCCTAATGAAAAACTGTTTTTT. The V call is TRBV7-9, the J call TRBJ1-4, with D unclear. Per germline, CDR1 SEHNR and CDR2 FQNEAQ (reference sequence). The CDR3 consists of 11 residues.

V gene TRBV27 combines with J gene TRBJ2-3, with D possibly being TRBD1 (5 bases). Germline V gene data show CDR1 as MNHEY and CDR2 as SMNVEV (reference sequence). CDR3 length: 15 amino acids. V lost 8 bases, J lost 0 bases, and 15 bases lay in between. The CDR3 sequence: CASRTVGPSTDTQYF. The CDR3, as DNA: TGTGCCAGCCGAACGGTGGGGCCTAGCACAGATACGCAGTATTTT.

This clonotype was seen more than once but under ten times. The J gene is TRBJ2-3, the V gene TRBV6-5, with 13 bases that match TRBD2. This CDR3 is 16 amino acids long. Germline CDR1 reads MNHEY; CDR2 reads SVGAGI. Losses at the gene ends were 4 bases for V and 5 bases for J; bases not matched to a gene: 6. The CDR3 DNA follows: TGTGCCAGCAGTTCCATCGGACTAGCGGGGGTAGATACGCAGTATTTT. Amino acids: CASSSIGLAGVDTQYF.